The 2 T cell receptor beta chains below all came from one sample that was sequenced in a study of long-term antiretroviral therapy in people with HIV (dated by TCRdb to the early 2020s). Sequencing of the TRB variable region was done with the immunoSEQ hsTCRB v3.0 assay at survey level resolution. Entries here come from immuneACCESS through TCRdb and include only in-frame sequences with V and J called. Some clones fail to appear in such tables; in the studies checked, an unresolved V gene covers under half of the shortfall, and the cause of the remainder is unknown. The sample records some 19,000 clones, approximately 88% of which are singletons. Nearly 8% of the sample goes to the ten largest clones. Specimen: unsorted PBMCs, collected 0.9 years after starting antiretroviral therapy. Every receptor here comes from a man in his late teens or twenties with HIV.

The V and J genes are TRBV28 and TRBJ1-4; D is perhaps TRBD1 (6 bases). This CDR3 spans 14 amino acids. Germline values: CDR1 MDHEN, CDR2 SYDVKM. V was pared by 5 bases and J by 4 bases, with 11 bases between. The CDR3 is CASSGGQGNEKLFF. CDR3 nucleotides: TGTGCCAGCAGTGGGGGGCAGGGTAATGAAAAACTGTTTTTT.

The chain employs TRBV20-1 and TRBJ2-1; weak D call: TRBD2 (5 bases). Germline CDR1 reads DFQATT; CDR2 reads SNEGSKA (reference sequence). V shed 5 bases and J shed 10 bases, with 12 bases lying between them. The CDR3 runs 11 residues. The CDR3 reads CSAPRGYEQFF. Here the CDR3 DNA reads TGCAGTGCTCCAAGAGGGTACGAGCAGTTCTTC.